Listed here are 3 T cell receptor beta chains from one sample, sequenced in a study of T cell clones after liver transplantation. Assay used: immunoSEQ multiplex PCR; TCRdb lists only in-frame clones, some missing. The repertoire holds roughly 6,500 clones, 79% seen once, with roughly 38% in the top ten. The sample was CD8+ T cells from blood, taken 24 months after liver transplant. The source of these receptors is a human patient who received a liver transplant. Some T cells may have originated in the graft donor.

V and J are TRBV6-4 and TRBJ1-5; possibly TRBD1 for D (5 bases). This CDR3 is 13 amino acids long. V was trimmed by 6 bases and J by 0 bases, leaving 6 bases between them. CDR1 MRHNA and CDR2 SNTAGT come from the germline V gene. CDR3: CASSQGSNQPQHF. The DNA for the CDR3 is TGTGCCAGCAGCCAGGGTAGCAATCAGCCCCAGCATTTT.

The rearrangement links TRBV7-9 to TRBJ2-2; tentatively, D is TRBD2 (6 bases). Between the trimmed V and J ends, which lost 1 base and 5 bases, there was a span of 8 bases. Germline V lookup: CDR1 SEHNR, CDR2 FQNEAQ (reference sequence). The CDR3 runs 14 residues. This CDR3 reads CASSLVGGTGELFF. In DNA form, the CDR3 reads TGTGCCAGCAGCTTAGTGGGGGGAACCGGGGAGCTGTTTTTT.

CDR3 nucleotide sequence: TGTGCCAGCAGCCCTGGGACAGTACCCTACGAGCAGTACTTC. Residues: CASSPGTVPYEQYF. The V and J genes are TRBV27 and TRBJ2-7, with 7 bases identical to TRBD1. This CDR3 has 14 amino acids. V trimming: 6 bases; J trimming: 2 bases; junction bases outside the gene matches: 7. From germline, CDR1 is MNHEY and CDR2 SMNVEV (reference sequence).